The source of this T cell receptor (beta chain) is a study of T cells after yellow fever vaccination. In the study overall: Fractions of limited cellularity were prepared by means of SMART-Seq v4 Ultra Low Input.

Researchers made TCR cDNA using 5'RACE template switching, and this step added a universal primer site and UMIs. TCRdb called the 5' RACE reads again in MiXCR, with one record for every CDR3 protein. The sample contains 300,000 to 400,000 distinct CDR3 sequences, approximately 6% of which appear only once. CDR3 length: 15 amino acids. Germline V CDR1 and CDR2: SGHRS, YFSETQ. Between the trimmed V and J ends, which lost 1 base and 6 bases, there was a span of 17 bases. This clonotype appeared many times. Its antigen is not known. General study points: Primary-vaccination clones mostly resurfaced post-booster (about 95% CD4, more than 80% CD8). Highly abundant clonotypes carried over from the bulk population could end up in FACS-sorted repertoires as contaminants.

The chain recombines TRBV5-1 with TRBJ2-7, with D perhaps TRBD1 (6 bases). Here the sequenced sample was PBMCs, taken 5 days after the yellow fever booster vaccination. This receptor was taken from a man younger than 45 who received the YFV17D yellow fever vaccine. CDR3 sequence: CASSLRGQSLAEQYF. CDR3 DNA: TGCGCCAGCAGCTTGAGAGGACAGAGCCTTGCCGAGCAGTACTTC. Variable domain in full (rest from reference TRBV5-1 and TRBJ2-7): KAGVTQTPRYLIKTRGQQVTLSCSPISGHRSVSWYQQTPGQGLQFLFEYFSETQRNKGNFPGRFSGRQFSNSRSEMNVSTLELGDSALYLCASSLRGQSLAEQYFGPGTRLTVT.